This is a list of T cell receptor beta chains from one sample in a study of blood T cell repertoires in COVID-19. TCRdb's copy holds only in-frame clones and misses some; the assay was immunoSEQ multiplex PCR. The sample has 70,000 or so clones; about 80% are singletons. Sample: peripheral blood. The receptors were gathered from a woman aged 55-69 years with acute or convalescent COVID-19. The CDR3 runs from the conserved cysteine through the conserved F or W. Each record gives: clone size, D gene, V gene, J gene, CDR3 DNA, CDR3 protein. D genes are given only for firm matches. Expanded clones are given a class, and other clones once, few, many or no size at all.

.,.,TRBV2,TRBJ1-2,TGTGCCAGCAGTGACCGGGGTGCGGGCTATGGCTACACCTTC,CASSDRGAGYGYTF
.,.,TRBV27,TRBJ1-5,TGTGCCAGTCACCCCTGGGGGGGAATGAGCAATCAGCCCCAGCATTTT,CASHPWGGMSNQPQHF
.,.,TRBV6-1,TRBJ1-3,TGTGCCAGCAGTGAAGCAGCCTTTAATGGAAACACCATATATTTT,CASSEAAFNGNTIYF
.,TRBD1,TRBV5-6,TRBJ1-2,TGTGCCAGCAGGAGGGGACAGAATGGCTACACCTTC,CASRRGQNGYTF
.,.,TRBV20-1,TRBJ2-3,TGCAGTGCTAGAGATCAGAATACGCAGTATTTT,CSARDQNTQYF
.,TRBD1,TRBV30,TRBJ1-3,TGTGCCTGGAGTGCAGCCGCAGGGGGTCGAAACACCATATATTTT,CAWSAAAGGRNTIYF
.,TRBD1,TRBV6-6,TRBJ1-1,TGTGCCAGCAGTTTGGGACAGGGAGGGACTGAAGCTTTCTTT,CASSLGQGGTEAFF
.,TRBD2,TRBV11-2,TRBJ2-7,TGTGCCAGCAGCTTAGACCCCCTAGCGGGGGCCTACGAGCAGTACTTC,CASSLDPLAGAYEQYF
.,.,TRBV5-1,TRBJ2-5,TGCGCCAGCAGCTTTGGCTCTCACGGGGAGACCCAGTACTTC,CASSFGSHGETQYF
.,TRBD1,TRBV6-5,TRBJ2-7,TGTGCCAGCACCGGGACAGGGGGAAACGAGCAGTACTTC,CASTGTGGNEQYF
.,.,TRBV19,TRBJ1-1,TGTGCCAGTAGTACCCCGGGTGGCCCTAACACTGAAGCTTTCTTT,CASSTPGGPNTEAFF
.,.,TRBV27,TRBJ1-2,TGTGCCAGCAGTTTATCTCGGACTCTCATGGCCCTTAACTATGGCTACACCTTC,CASSLSRTLMALNYGYTF
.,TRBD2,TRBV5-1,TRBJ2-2,TGCGCCAGCAGCTTTGGAGGGTTTGCGGGGGGGCCGACCACCGGGGAGCTGTTTTTT,CASSFGGFAGGPTTGELFF
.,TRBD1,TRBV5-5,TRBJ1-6,TGTGCCAGCAGCTTGGAGGAGGGGGCACGGTCACCCCTCCACTTT,CASSLEEGARSPLHF
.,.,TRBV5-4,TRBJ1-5,TGTGCCAGCAGCTCGGGGGACCAGCCCCAGCATTTT,CASSSGDQPQHF
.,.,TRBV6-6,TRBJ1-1,TGTGCCAGCAGGACAGACCTGAACACTGAAGCTTTCTTT,CASRTDLNTEAFF
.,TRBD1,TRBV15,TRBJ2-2,TGTGCCACCAGCAGAGTAGACAGGGGATACACCGGGGAGCTGTTTTTT,CATSRVDRGYTGELFF
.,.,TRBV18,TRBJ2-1,TGTGCCAGCTCACCCCGACAGCTCTCCTACAATGAGCAGTTCTTC,CASSPRQLSYNEQFF
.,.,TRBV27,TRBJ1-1,TGTGCCAGCAGGGTCAGGGGGAACACTGAAGCTTTCTTT,CASRVRGNTEAFF
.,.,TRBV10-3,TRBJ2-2,TGTGCCACCACCCCTTCTAGCCCGAACACCGGGGAGCTGTTTTTT,CATTPSSPNTGELFF
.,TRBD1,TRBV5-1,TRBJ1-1,TGCGCCAGCAGCTTTAGGGACAGGAACACTGAAGCTTTCTTT,CASSFRDRNTEAFF
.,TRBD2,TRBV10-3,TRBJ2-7,TGTGCCATCAGTGAGTCGAGGCTAGCGGGAACCGAGCAGTACTTC,CAISESRLAGTEQYF
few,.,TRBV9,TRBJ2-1,TGTGCCAGCAGCGTAGCCCTCGGGACTGCTACCTCCTACAATGAGCAGTTCTTC,CASSVALGTATSYNEQFF
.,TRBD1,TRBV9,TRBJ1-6,TGTGCCAGCAGCGTAGGACAGGGGGCTTCGGGGTCACCCCTCCACTTT,CASSVGQGASGSPLHF